This T cell receptor beta chain comes out of a study of early T cells in non-severe SARS-CoV-2 infection. This clonotype ranks as large (0.1 to 1%). A single record per CDR3 protein comes from TCRdb applying MiXCR to the 5' RACE reads. The sample has 25,000 to 35,000 distinct CDR3 sequences, around 5.7% seen once; the top ten hold under 6%. Germline V gene sequence: CDR1 MNHEY, CDR2 SVGAGI. The ends were cut back, 6 bases at V and 0 bases at J, with 17 bases in the middle. CDR3 size: 16 residues. The receptor was isolated from an adult who was a healthcare worker with PCR-confirmed SARS-CoV-2 infection or an uninfected control (not recorded which). The sequenced sample consisted of whole blood. The V gene is TRBV6-5, the J gene TRBJ2-5; a weak D match, TRBD2 (5 bases). The CDR3 coding sequence is TGTGCCAGCAGCTATGGAGCGGATAAGTACCAAGAGACCCAGTACTTC. Translating gives CASSYGADKYQETQYF.